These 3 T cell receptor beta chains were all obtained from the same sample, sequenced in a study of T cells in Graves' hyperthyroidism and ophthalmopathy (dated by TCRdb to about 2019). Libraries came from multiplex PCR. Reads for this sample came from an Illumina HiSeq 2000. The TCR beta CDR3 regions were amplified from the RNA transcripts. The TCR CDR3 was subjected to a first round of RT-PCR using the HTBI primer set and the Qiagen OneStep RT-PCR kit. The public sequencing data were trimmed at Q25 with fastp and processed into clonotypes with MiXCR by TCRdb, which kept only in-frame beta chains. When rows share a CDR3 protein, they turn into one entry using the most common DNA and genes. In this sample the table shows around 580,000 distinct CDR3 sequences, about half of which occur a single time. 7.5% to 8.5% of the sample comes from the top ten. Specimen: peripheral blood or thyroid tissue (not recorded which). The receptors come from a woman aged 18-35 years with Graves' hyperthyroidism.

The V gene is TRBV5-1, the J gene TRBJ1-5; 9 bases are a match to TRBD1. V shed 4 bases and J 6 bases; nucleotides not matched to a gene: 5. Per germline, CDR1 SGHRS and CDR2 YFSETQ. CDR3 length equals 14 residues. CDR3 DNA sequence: TGCGCCAGCAGCACGGGGACAGGGCTTCAGCCCCAGCATTTT. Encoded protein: CASSTGTGLQPQHF.

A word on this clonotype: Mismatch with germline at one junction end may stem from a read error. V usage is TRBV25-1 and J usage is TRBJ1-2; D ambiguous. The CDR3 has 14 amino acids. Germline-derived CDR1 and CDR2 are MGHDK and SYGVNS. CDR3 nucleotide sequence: TGTGCCTGCAGTGCGCAACGTAGTCCGGGTGGCTACACCTTC. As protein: CACSAQRSPGGYTF.

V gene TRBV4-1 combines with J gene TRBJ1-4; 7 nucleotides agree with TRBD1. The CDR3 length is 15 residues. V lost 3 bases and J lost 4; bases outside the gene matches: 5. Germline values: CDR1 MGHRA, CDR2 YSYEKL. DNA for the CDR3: TGCGCCAGCAGCCAGGGGGGGACAGATAATGAAAAACTGTTTTTT. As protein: CASSQGGTDNEKLFF.